This TCR beta chain was recorded in a study of spatial heterogeneity in lung cancer. Study information: Each unique TCR and UMI combination was seen more than ten times on average in raw reads.

As to time point: sample taken at primary tumor resection. Donation came from some 72 patients with untreated early-stage non-small cell lung cancer. Unsorted whole RNA of tumor, nontumor lung or frozen PBMC was sequenced. This clonotype was counted at least ten times. What it binds is unknown. TCRdb recomputed calls from the 5' RACE reads with MiXCR, one row per CDR3 protein. The sample lists approximately 7,400 distinct CDR3 sequences; roughly 6.5% were seen once. CDR3 length: 14 residues. V lost 8 bases and J lost 4; bases outside the gene matches: 9. Germline loops: CDR1 SEHNR, CDR2 FQNEAQ (reference sequence). Whole-study results and caveats: Tumoral mutation counts were tracked by counts of expanded intratumoral alpha and beta TCRs.

The clonotype was recovered from a male donor with early-stage non-small cell lung cancer. The sequencing used lung tumor tissue, collected at surgery. The chain is built from TRBV7-9 and TRBJ1-1, with TRBD1 matching over 8 bases. The CDR3 loop reads CASAAQGASTEAFF. The CDR3 DNA reads as TGTGCCAGCGCAGCCCAGGGGGCCAGCACTGAAGCTTTCTTT.